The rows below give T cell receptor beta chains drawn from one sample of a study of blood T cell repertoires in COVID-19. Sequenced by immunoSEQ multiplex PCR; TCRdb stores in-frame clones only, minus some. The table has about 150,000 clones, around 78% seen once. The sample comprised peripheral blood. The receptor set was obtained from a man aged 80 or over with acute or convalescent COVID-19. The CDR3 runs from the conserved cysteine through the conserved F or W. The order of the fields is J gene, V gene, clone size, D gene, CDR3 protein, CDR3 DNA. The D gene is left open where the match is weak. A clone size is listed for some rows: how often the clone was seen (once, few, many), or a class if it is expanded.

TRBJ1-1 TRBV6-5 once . CASSYQAGTEAFF TGTGCCAGCAGTTATCAGGCGGGCACTGAAGCTTTCTTT
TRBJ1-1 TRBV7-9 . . CASSVSGTEAFF TGTGCCAGCAGCGTCTCGGGCACTGAAGCTTTCTTT
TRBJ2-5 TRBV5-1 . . CASSLTGPETQYF TGCGCCAGCAGCTTGACAGGTCCGGAGACCCAGTACTTC
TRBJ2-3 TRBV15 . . CATSRDAGDTQYF TGTGCCACCAGCAGAGATGCCGGAGATACGCAGTATTTT
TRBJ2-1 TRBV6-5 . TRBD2 CASLPPLAGYNEQFF TGTGCCAGCCTACCCCCGCTAGCGGGGTACAATGAGCAGTTCTTC
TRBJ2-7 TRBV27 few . CASRRTWTYEQYF TGTGCCAGCAGAAGGACTTGGACCTACGAGCAGTACTTC
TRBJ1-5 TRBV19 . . CASSSVQPGAYQPQHF TGTGCCAGTAGTTCCGTTCAGCCAGGGGCGTATCAGCCCCAGCATTTT
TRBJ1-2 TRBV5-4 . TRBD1 CATGDRYGYTF TGTGCCACCGGGGACAGGTATGGCTACACCTTC
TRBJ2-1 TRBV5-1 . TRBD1 CASSLVGRGSNNEQFF TGCGCCAGCAGCTTGGTTGGCAGGGGGTCAAACAATGAGCAGTTCTTC
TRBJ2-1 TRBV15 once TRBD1 CATSRVPGQGGHEQFF TGTGCCACCAGCAGGGTCCCGGGACAGGGCGGCCATGAGCAGTTCTTC
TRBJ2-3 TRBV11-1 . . CASSSFPTDTQYF TGTGCCAGCAGCTCGTTCCCCACAGATACGCAGTATTTT
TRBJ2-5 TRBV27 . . CASSLSFPGMQETQYF TGTGCCAGCAGTTTATCGTTTCCCGGGATGCAAGAGACCCAGTACTTC
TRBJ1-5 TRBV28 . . CASSLGGTDQPQHF TGTGCCAGCAGTTTAGGGGGGACCGATCAGCCCCAGCATTTT
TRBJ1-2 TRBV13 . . CASSSQVQGGYGYTF TGTGCCAGCAGCTCCCAGGTCCAGGGTGGGTATGGCTACACCTTC
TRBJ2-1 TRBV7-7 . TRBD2 CASSQTSGAGGEQFF TGTGCTAGCAGCCAGACTAGCGGGGCCGGAGGTGAGCAGTTCTTC
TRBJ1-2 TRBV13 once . CASPSLGLGYTF TGTGCCAGCCCTAGCTTGGGGTTGGGCTACACCTTC
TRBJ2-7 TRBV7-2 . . CASSPTATGSEQYF TGTGCCAGCAGCCCCACGGCCACCGGGAGCGAGCAGTACTTC
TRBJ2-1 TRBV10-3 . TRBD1 CAITGQGTGNEQFF TGTGCCATCACCGGACAGGGAACGGGCAATGAGCAGTTCTTC
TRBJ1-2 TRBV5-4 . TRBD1 CASSFGTGGALNYGYTF TGTGCCAGCAGCTTTGGGACAGGGGGGGCCCTTAACTATGGCTACACCTTC
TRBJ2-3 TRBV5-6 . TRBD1 CASSLTGQGTDTQYF TGTGCCAGCAGCTTGACGGGACAGGGCACAGATACGCAGTATTTT
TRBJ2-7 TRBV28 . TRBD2 CASIPGGPSSYEQYF TGTGCCAGCATTCCGGGGGGGCCAAGCTCCTACGAGCAGTACTTC
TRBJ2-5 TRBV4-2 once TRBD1 CASNRQGRETQYF TGTGCCAGCAACCGACAGGGGCGGGAGACCCAGTACTTC
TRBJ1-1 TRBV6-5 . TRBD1 CASRRQGVNTEAFF TGTGCCAGCAGACGACAGGGGGTGAACACTGAAGCTTTCTTT
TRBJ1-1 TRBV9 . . CASSVGRGAYTEAFF TGTGCCAGCAGCGTAGGGCGGGGGGCCTACACTGAAGCTTTCTTT
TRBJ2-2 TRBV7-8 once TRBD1 CASSLAISGTANTGELFF TGTGCCAGCAGCTTAGCGATTTCAGGGACAGCGAACACCGGGGAGCTGTTTTTT
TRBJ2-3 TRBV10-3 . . CAISDRADTQYF TGTGCCATCAGTGACAGGGCGGATACGCAGTATTTT
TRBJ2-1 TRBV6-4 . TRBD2 CASRVLAGVAGEQFF TGTGCCAGCAGAGTTTTAGCGGGGGTAGCTGGTGAGCAGTTCTTC
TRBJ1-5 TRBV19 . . CASTYRAGPYSNQPQHF TGTGCCAGTACCTACAGGGCAGGGCCTTATAGCAATCAGCCCCAGCATTTT
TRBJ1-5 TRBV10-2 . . CASTDSREQPQHF TGCGCCAGCACGGACTCAAGGGAACAGCCCCAGCATTTT
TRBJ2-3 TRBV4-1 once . CASSQDGAGGNTDTQYF TGCGCCAGCAGCCAAGATGGGGCAGGGGGGAACACAGATACGCAGTATTTT
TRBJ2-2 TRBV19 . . CASSLLRTGELFF TGTGCCAGTAGCCTTCTGAGGACCGGGGAGCTGTTTTTT
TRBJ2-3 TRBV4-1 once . CASSGAASTDTQYF TGCGCCAGCAGCGGAGCTGCTAGCACAGATACGCAGTATTTT
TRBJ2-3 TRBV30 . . CAWSVGQSSTDTQYF TGTGCCTGGAGTGTTGGGCAGAGTAGCACAGATACGCAGTATTTT
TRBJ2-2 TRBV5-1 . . CASSIGVDTGELFF TGCGCCAGCAGCATAGGGGTCGACACCGGGGAGCTGTTTTTT
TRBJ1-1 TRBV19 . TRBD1 CASSPGRTGNTEAFF TGTGCCAGTAGCCCCGGAAGGACAGGGAACACTGAAGCTTTCTTT
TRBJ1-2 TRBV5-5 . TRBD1 CASSLVPGQGYGYTF TGTGCCAGCAGCTTGGTTCCGGGACAGGGGTATGGCTACACCTTC
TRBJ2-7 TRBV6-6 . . CASSYEENYEQYF TGTGCCAGCAGTTATGAGGAGAACTACGAGCAGTACTTC